These T cell receptor beta chains were read from a single sample in a study of blood T cell repertoires in COVID-19. Generated by immunoSEQ multiplex PCR, the TCRdb table keeps only in-frame clones and is missing some. The table lists about 16,000 clones, over 75% of them singletons. The sample comprised peripheral blood. The receptors originated from a human donor with active COVID-19. The donor label of this sample is uncertain. Both conserved end residues are part of each CDR3. A D gene is named only where the DNA matches it firmly. The size entry is marked missing in some rows and otherwise reads once, few, many or a size class.

clone_size: NA
d_call: TRBD1
v_call: TRBV5-4
j_call: TRBJ2-3
cdr3_nt: TGTGCCAGCAGCTTGAGGGGGCGCTCTTCTGGAGATACGCAGTATTTT
cdr3_aa: CASSLRGRSSGDTQYF

clone_size: NA
d_call: TRBD1
v_call: TRBV18
j_call: TRBJ2-7
cdr3_nt: TGTGCCAGCTCACCACCGGGACAGCGACGATCCTACGAGCAGTACTTC
cdr3_aa: CASSPPGQRRSYEQYF

clone_size: NA
d_call: NA
v_call: TRBV3-1/TRBV3-2
j_call: TRBJ1-1
cdr3_nt: TGTGCCAGCAGCCACTCGGACGGACAAAACACTGAAGCTTTCTTT
cdr3_aa: CASSHSDGQNTEAFF

clone_size: NA
d_call: NA
v_call: TRBV4-3
j_call: TRBJ1-2
cdr3_nt: TGCGCCAGCAGCCAAGCGGCAGGAAGTGACTATGGCTACACCTTC
cdr3_aa: CASSQAAGSDYGYTF

clone_size: once
d_call: TRBD2
v_call: TRBV4-2
j_call: TRBJ2-5
cdr3_nt: TGTGCCAGCAGCCCCTCTAGCGGGGGAGAGACCCAGTACTTC
cdr3_aa: CASSPSSGGETQYF

clone_size: NA
d_call: TRBD1
v_call: TRBV19
j_call: TRBJ1-2
cdr3_nt: TGTGCCAGTAGACCCCCGGGACAGGACTATGGCTACACCTTC
cdr3_aa: CASRPPGQDYGYTF

clone_size: NA
d_call: NA
v_call: TRBV19
j_call: TRBJ2-3
cdr3_nt: TGTGCCAGTAGTATAGATGCGAATACGCAGTATTTT
cdr3_aa: CASSIDANTQYF

clone_size: NA
d_call: NA
v_call: TRBV2
j_call: TRBJ2-3
cdr3_nt: TGTGCCAGCAGTGGGGAGGCTAGCACAGATACGCAGTATTTT
cdr3_aa: CASSGEASTDTQYF

clone_size: NA
d_call: NA
v_call: TRBV7-6
j_call: TRBJ1-2
cdr3_nt: TGTGCCAGCAGCCCCTCCGGGGGGTTGAACTATGGCTACACCTTC
cdr3_aa: CASSPSGGLNYGYTF

clone_size: NA
d_call: TRBD2
v_call: TRBV2
j_call: TRBJ2-3
cdr3_nt: TGTGCCAGCAGTGGGGAGGGCCTAAGCACAGATACGCAGTATTTT
cdr3_aa: CASSGEGLSTDTQYF

clone_size: few
d_call: NA
v_call: TRBV18
j_call: TRBJ2-2
cdr3_nt: TGTGCCAGCTCACCACGCAGGGGGGACACCGGGGAGCTGTTTTTT
cdr3_aa: CASSPRRGDTGELFF

clone_size: medium-sized
d_call: TRBD1
v_call: TRBV19
j_call: TRBJ2-1
cdr3_nt: TGTGCCAGTACTATCGACAGGGTTCGGCAGTTCTTC
cdr3_aa: CASTIDRVRQFF

clone_size: NA
d_call: TRBD2
v_call: TRBV4-1
j_call: TRBJ2-7
cdr3_nt: TGCGCCAGCAGCCAAGTCGCCGGCGGGGGGGTTTACGAGCAGTACTTC
cdr3_aa: CASSQVAGGGVYEQYF

clone_size: NA
d_call: NA
v_call: TRBV5-6
j_call: TRBJ1-2
cdr3_nt: TGTGCCAGCAGCTTGACGGGACTTCTGGGCTACACCTTC
cdr3_aa: CASSLTGLLGYTF

clone_size: NA
d_call: NA
v_call: TRBV5-5
j_call: TRBJ2-5
cdr3_nt: TGTGCCAGCAGCTTGGTCGGTCAAGAGACCCAGTACTTC
cdr3_aa: CASSLVGQETQYF

clone_size: NA
d_call: TRBD1
v_call: TRBV7-2
j_call: TRBJ1-2
cdr3_nt: TGTGCCAGCAGCCCACAACGACAGGGGAGCAATGGCTACACCTTC
cdr3_aa: CASSPQRQGSNGYTF

clone_size: NA
d_call: NA
v_call: TRBV29-1
j_call: TRBJ1-1
cdr3_nt: TGCAGCGTTGGGACAGTCATGAACACTGAAGCTTTCTTT
cdr3_aa: CSVGTVMNTEAFF

clone_size: NA
d_call: NA
v_call: TRBV6-5
j_call: TRBJ2-7
cdr3_nt: TGTGCCAGCAGTTGGCGGGACAGCAACTACGAGCAGTACTTC
cdr3_aa: CASSWRDSNYEQYF

clone_size: few
d_call: NA
v_call: TRBV25-1
j_call: TRBJ1-6
cdr3_nt: TGTGCCAGCAGTGGCGGGGTAGATTCACCCCTCCACTTT
cdr3_aa: CASSGGVDSPLHF

clone_size: NA
d_call: NA
v_call: TRBV19
j_call: TRBJ1-1
cdr3_nt: TGTGCCAGTAGTGTACAGGGATCCACTGAAGCTTTCTTT
cdr3_aa: CASSVQGSTEAFF

clone_size: once
d_call: NA
v_call: TRBV20-1
j_call: TRBJ2-3
cdr3_nt: TGCAGTGCTACAACAGATACGCAGTATTTT
cdr3_aa: CSATTDTQYF

clone_size: NA
d_call: TRBD2
v_call: TRBV6-2/TRBV6-3
j_call: TRBJ2-2
cdr3_nt: TGTGCCAGCAGTTTTCTAGCGGGGGGCTCCGCGAACACCGGGGAGCTGTTTTTT
cdr3_aa: CASSFLAGGSANTGELFF

clone_size: NA
d_call: NA
v_call: TRBV23-1
j_call: TRBJ2-3
cdr3_nt: TGCGCCAGCAGTCAACGCCCAACAGGGAGAGGTCCATCGGTGGTAACGGATACGCAGTATTTT
cdr3_aa: CASSQRPTGRGPSVVTDTQYF

clone_size: NA
d_call: NA
v_call: TRBV5-6
j_call: TRBJ1-5
cdr3_nt: TGTGCCAGCAGCTTGTTGTCTAGAAACAATCAGCCCCAGCATTTT
cdr3_aa: CASSLLSRNNQPQHF

clone_size: medium-sized
d_call: NA
v_call: TRBV19
j_call: TRBJ2-7
cdr3_nt: TGTGCCAGTAGTACAGGGTGGGGCGAGCAGTACTTC
cdr3_aa: CASSTGWGEQYF

clone_size: once
d_call: NA
v_call: TRBV5-1
j_call: TRBJ1-1
cdr3_nt: TGCGCCAGCAGCTTGGAGGGGCTCGACATGAACACTGAAGCTTTCTTT
cdr3_aa: CASSLEGLDMNTEAFF

clone_size: NA
d_call: NA
v_call: TRBV7-8
j_call: TRBJ1-1
cdr3_nt: TGTGCCAGCAGCTACGGACATAGAAAGAACACTGAAGCTTTCTTT
cdr3_aa: CASSYGHRKNTEAFF

clone_size: NA
d_call: TRBD2
v_call: TRBV6-5
j_call: TRBJ2-7
cdr3_nt: TGTGCCAGCAGGAGGGGAGGGCTCAATTACGAGCAGTACTTC
cdr3_aa: CASRRGGLNYEQYF

clone_size: NA
d_call: NA
v_call: TRBV7-8
j_call: TRBJ1-6
cdr3_nt: TGTGCCAGCAGCTCCGAGGGAAGGGACTTCAATTCACCCCTCCACTTT
cdr3_aa: CASSSEGRDFNSPLHF

clone_size: NA
d_call: NA
v_call: TRBV7-3
j_call: TRBJ1-3
cdr3_nt: TGTGCCAGCGGCGGGGGAGGAAACACCATATATTTT
cdr3_aa: CASGGGGNTIYF

clone_size: NA
d_call: NA
v_call: TRBV11-2
j_call: TRBJ1-1
cdr3_nt: TGTGCCAGCAGCTTAACCACTTTAAATGAAGCTTTCTTT
cdr3_aa: CASSLTTLNEAFF

clone_size: NA
d_call: NA
v_call: TRBV5-8
j_call: TRBJ2-2
cdr3_nt: TGTGCCAGCAGCCCAGGGTGGCCCGGGGAGCTGTTTTTT
cdr3_aa: CASSPGWPGELFF

clone_size: NA
d_call: TRBD1
v_call: TRBV18
j_call: TRBJ2-2
cdr3_nt: TGTGCCAGCTCACGACAGGGGGCGGCGAACACCGGGGAGCTGTTTTTT
cdr3_aa: CASSRQGAANTGELFF

clone_size: NA
d_call: NA
v_call: TRBV7-8
j_call: TRBJ2-3
cdr3_nt: TGTGCCAGCAGCTTAGTGACTACCGGAACTAGCACAGATACGCAGTATTTT
cdr3_aa: CASSLVTTGTSTDTQYF

clone_size: few
d_call: NA
v_call: TRBV19
j_call: TRBJ1-1
cdr3_nt: TGTGCCAGTAGTCCGGTACAGAGTTTGAACACTGAAGCTTTCTTT
cdr3_aa: CASSPVQSLNTEAFF

clone_size: NA
d_call: NA
v_call: TRBV9
j_call: TRBJ2-7
cdr3_nt: TGTGCCAGCAGCGTAGGCGGTCGGGACAACGTTCCCTACGAGCAGTACTTC
cdr3_aa: CASSVGGRDNVPYEQYF

clone_size: NA
d_call: TRBD1
v_call: TRBV19
j_call: TRBJ2-7
cdr3_nt: TGTGCCAGTACCAGGGGACAGGGTCGGTACGAGCAGTACTTC
cdr3_aa: CASTRGQGRYEQYF

clone_size: NA
d_call: NA
v_call: TRBV6-5
j_call: TRBJ1-1
cdr3_nt: TGTGCCAGCACCTTTCCCGGGAACACTGAAGCTTTCTTT
cdr3_aa: CASTFPGNTEAFF

clone_size: NA
d_call: NA
v_call: TRBV7-8
j_call: TRBJ2-1
cdr3_nt: TGTGCCAGCAGCTTATATGGAGGGGTCAACAATGAGCAGTTCTTC
cdr3_aa: CASSLYGGVNNEQFF

clone_size: NA
d_call: NA
v_call: TRBV29-1
j_call: TRBJ2-3
cdr3_nt: TGCAGCGTTGAAGATGGGGGGACCATTCCGCAGTATTTT
cdr3_aa: CSVEDGGTIPQYF

clone_size: NA
d_call: NA
v_call: TRBV11-2
j_call: TRBJ1-3
cdr3_nt: TGTGCCAGCAGCTTGGCGACAGGTCTCTCTGGAAACACCATATATTTT
cdr3_aa: CASSLATGLSGNTIYF

clone_size: large
d_call: TRBD1
v_call: TRBV19
j_call: TRBJ1-2
cdr3_nt: TGTGCCAGTAGTCCGGGACAGGGGGCTGGTGGCTACACCTTC
cdr3_aa: CASSPGQGAGGYTF

clone_size: NA
d_call: NA
v_call: TRBV4-3
j_call: TRBJ2-1
cdr3_nt: TGCGCCAGCAGCCAAAGATCCCCAACGGAGGGTTGGGGCTACAATGAGCAGTTCTTC
cdr3_aa: CASSQRSPTEGWGYNEQFF

clone_size: NA
d_call: NA
v_call: TRBV18
j_call: TRBJ2-5
cdr3_nt: TGTGCCAGCTCACCGTCCGGTGAGACCCAGTACTTC
cdr3_aa: CASSPSGETQYF

clone_size: NA
d_call: NA
v_call: TRBV4-2
j_call: TRBJ1-4
cdr3_nt: TGTGCCAGCCGACCGAGCGGCAGGCCTACAACTAATGAAAAACTGTTTTTT
cdr3_aa: CASRPSGRPTTNEKLFF

clone_size: NA
d_call: NA
v_call: TRBV5-8
j_call: TRBJ2-2
cdr3_nt: TGTGCCAGCAGCTTGGGGAGGGTATCGAACACCGGGGAGCTGTTTTTT
cdr3_aa: CASSLGRVSNTGELFF

clone_size: NA
d_call: TRBD2
v_call: TRBV5-5
j_call: TRBJ2-1
cdr3_nt: TGTGCCAGCAGCTTGGGAGGCGGGGGCTACAATGAGCAGTTCTTC
cdr3_aa: CASSLGGGGYNEQFF

clone_size: few
d_call: NA
v_call: TRBV10-1
j_call: TRBJ1-2
cdr3_nt: TGCGCCAGCAGTGTAAGGACAGTCTTGAGGGGCTACACCTTC
cdr3_aa: CASSVRTVLRGYTF

clone_size: NA
d_call: NA
v_call: TRBV5-1
j_call: TRBJ1-1
cdr3_nt: TGCGCCAGCAGCTTTCAAGGTGGGAGTGTAGACACTGAAGCTTTCTTT
cdr3_aa: CASSFQGGSVDTEAFF

clone_size: NA
d_call: TRBD1
v_call: TRBV10-3
j_call: TRBJ1-4
cdr3_nt: TGTGCCATCAGTGAGTCTAGGACCGGGACAGGGGATGAAAAACTGTTTTTT
cdr3_aa: CAISESRTGTGDEKLFF

clone_size: NA
d_call: NA
v_call: TRBV2
j_call: TRBJ2-1
cdr3_nt: TGTGCCAGCAGTGAAACAGAAATAACGGTCCCTAAGCAGTTCTTC
cdr3_aa: CASSETEITVPKQFF

clone_size: NA
d_call: NA
v_call: TRBV5-4
j_call: TRBJ1-4
cdr3_nt: TGTGCCAGCAGCTTCGGAGTAACTAATGAAAAACTGTTTTTT
cdr3_aa: CASSFGVTNEKLFF

clone_size: once
d_call: NA
v_call: TRBV7-9
j_call: TRBJ2-7
cdr3_nt: TGTGCCAGCTCTACTTTTGGTCAGGGAAACTCCTACGAGCAGTACTTC
cdr3_aa: CASSTFGQGNSYEQYF